The clone carrying this TCR beta chain occurred a few times. Its target is unknown. This specimen belongs to a study of T cell repertoires in cytomegalovirus infection. V dropped 1 base and J dropped 3; count of bases not matched to a gene: 1. This CDR3 region has 14 residues. Germline CDR1 reads SGHDT; CDR2 reads YYEEEE. TCRdb redid the calling of the reads with MiXCR, one entry per CDR3 protein. The sample has around 750,000 distinct CDR3 sequences, roughly 33% seen once; the top ten hold 9.5% to 15%. Here the sequenced sample was cultured CD8+ T cells from PBMCs, taken from culture after CMV antigen stimulation. V is TRBV5-6 and J is TRBJ1-5; TRBD1 matches 7 bases. The source of this sequence is a human donor in good health (CMV status not recorded). Some clones in this sample may be carry-over from other donors' samples. The CDR3 loop reads CASSLKGANQPQHF. Written as DNA, the CDR3 is TGTGCCAGCAGCTTGAAGGGGGCCAATCAGCCCCAGCATTTT.